These 10 T cell receptor beta chains share one sample of origin, sequenced in a study of blood T cell repertoires in COVID-19. The assay was immunoSEQ multiplex PCR, and TCRdb's table has in-frame clones only and misses some. The table shows under 95,000 clones, with almost 85% occurring only once. The sample taken for sequencing was peripheral blood. Receptor source: a middle-aged man with COVID-19, enrolled during active disease.

The rearrangement links TRBV2 to TRBJ1-5; 9 nucleotides line up with TRBD1. V gave up 8 bases and J gave up 10 bases; unmatched junction bases: 9. This CDR3 has 13 residues. In germline, CDR1 is SNHLY, CDR2 FYNNEI. CDR3 in amino acids: CASYRDRASPQHF. For the CDR3, the DNA is TGTGCCAGCTATAGGGACAGGGCCTCTCCCCAGCATTTT.

This clone was seen only once. The V and J genes are TRBV18 and TRBJ2-5; D gene unclear. V dropped 3 bases and J dropped 2 bases, with 7 bases sitting between them. The CDR3 covers 13 residues. Germline CDR1 and CDR2: KGHSH and LQKENI. CDR3 nucleotide sequence: TGTGCCAGCTCACCCCCGACTCAAGAGACCCAGTACTTC. It is translated as CASSPPTQETQYF.

In this sample, this clone turned up once. The rearrangement joins TRBV6-5 to TRBJ2-2; 7 nucleotides align to TRBD2. The CDR3 is made up of 15 amino acids. Looked up from germline, CDR1 is MNHEY and CDR2 is SVGAGI. Trimming took 4 bases from V and 4 from J; bases not matched to a gene: 6. CDR3 sequence reads: CASSWKRDGTGELFF. The CDR3, as DNA: TGTGCCAGCAGTTGGAAGCGGGACGGCACCGGGGAGCTGTTTTTT.

The chain carries TRBV6-2 or TRBV6-3 and TRBJ1-1; D not certain. Germline CDR1 and CDR2: MNHEY and SVGEGT. Trimming removed 6 bases at V and 0 bases at J, with 20 bases between. CDR3 length equals 17 residues. The CDR3 protein is CASSQLGRSLLNTEAFF. In nucleotides, the CDR3 is TGTGCCAGCAGCCAACTAGGGCGCAGCCTGCTGAACACTGAAGCTTTCTTT.

This clone appeared a single time. The rearrangement uses TRBV5-1 and TRBJ1-1; 7 nucleotides agree with TRBD1. The trim removed 5 bases at V and 3 bases at J, leaving 10 bases unmatched. The CDR3 totals 15 residues. Per the germline V gene, CDR1 is SGHRS and CDR2 is YFSETQ. The DNA for the CDR3 is TGCGCCAGCAGTTTATACCCAGGGGGGCACACTGAAGCTTTCTTT. Its protein is CASSLYPGGHTEAFF.

V is TRBV28 and J is TRBJ1-5, with D uncertain. CDR3 length: 12 amino acids. Germline values: CDR1 MDHEN, CDR2 SYDVKM. V dropped 8 bases and J dropped 1 base, with 6 bases sitting between them. The CDR3 bases are TGTGCCAGCTGGAGCAGCAATCAGCCCCAGCATTTT. Its translation is CASWSSNQPQHF.

The CDR3, as DNA: TGTGCCAGCAGCCCCCAGGGCGGGAGGGCCTACAATGAGCAGTTCTTC. This codes for CASSPQGGRAYNEQFF. The rearrangement joins TRBV9 to TRBJ2-1; 9 bases agree with TRBD2. Unmatched junction bases numbered 7, after V lost 4 bases and J lost 2 bases. CDR1 and CDR2 from the germline V gene are SGDLS and YYNGEE. This CDR3 spans 16 amino acids.

The chain links TRBV5-1 to TRBJ2-1, with 12 bases lining up with TRBD2. This CDR3 is 16 amino acids long. The trim removed 4 bases at V and 7 bases at J, leaving 9 bases unmatched. The germline CDR1 and CDR2 sequences are SGHRS and YFSETQ. CDR3 coding DNA: TGCGCCAGCAGCCCAGCCCTAGCGGGGGGGGTGAATGAGCAGTTCTTC. It encodes CASSPALAGGVNEQFF.

The chain carries TRBV2 and TRBJ2-5, with TRBD1 matching 9 bases. The V gene's germline CDR1 is SNHLY and CDR2 FYNNEI. V lost 5 bases to trimming and J lost 1 base; unmatched junction nucleotides: 5. The CDR3 is 15 residues long. The CDR3 DNA sequence: TGTGCCAGCAGTCCCGACAGGGGGTCCCAAGAGACCCAGTACTTC. Its protein is CASSPDRGSQETQYF.

This clone was picked up a small number of times. This sequence joins TRBV21-1 and TRBJ2-4; TRBD2, as called in the table, went unchecked against the DNA. TRBV21-1 is a listed pseudogene. The CDR3 spans 14 residues. In DNA form, the CDR3 reads TGTGCCAGCAGCGGGTGGACTAATAAAAACATTCAGTACTTC. The encoded protein is CASSGWTNKNIQYF.